This is a list of T cell receptor beta chains from one sample in a study of cytomegalovirus exposure and HLA in healthy donors. Using immunoSEQ multiplex PCR, the repertoire was profiled, and TCRdb retains in-frame clones only, with some absent. The data show approximately 190,000 clones, roughly 84% seen once. Sequencing was done on a sample of PBMCs. Every receptor here comes from a woman aged 45-65 years in good health and CMV-seropositive. The CDR3 runs from the conserved cysteine through the conserved F or W. D genes are given only for firm matches. Where a row states a size, it is once, few, many or the class of an expanded clone; other rows omit it.

-,TRBV4-3,TRBJ1-2,TRBD1,CASSQDPYAGGLGYTF,TGCGCCAGCAGCCAAGATCCATATGCAGGGGGTCTTGGCTACACCTTC
few,TRBV27,TRBJ1-3,TRBD1,CASSPRGHGNTIYF,TGTGCCAGCAGTCCCAGGGGGCATGGAAACACCATATATTTT
-,TRBV19,TRBJ2-2,-,CASSFRTVNTGELFF,TGTGCCAGTAGTTTCAGGACAGTGAACACCGGGGAGCTGTTTTTT
-,TRBV9,TRBJ1-4,TRBD1,CASSVGTGGRGSEKLFF,TGTGCCAGCAGCGTCGGGACAGGGGGCCGAGGTAGTGAAAAACTGTTTTTT
-,TRBV6-5,TRBJ1-1,-,CASSLNSYTEAFF,TGTGCCAGCAGTTTAAACAGTTATACTGAAGCTTTCTTT
-,TRBV28,TRBJ2-7,TRBD1,CASRGVGGNRGSSYEQYF,TGTGCCAGCAGGGGGGTCGGAGGTAACAGGGGATCGTCCTACGAGCAGTACTTC
-,TRBV27,TRBJ2-2,TRBD1,CASSLSGRGPGELFF,TGTGCCAGCAGTTTATCGGGCAGGGGGCCCGGGGAGCTGTTTTTT
-,TRBV7-9,TRBJ2-7,TRBD1,CASSPGTGSHEQYF,TGTGCCAGCAGTCCCGGGACAGGGTCCCACGAGCAGTACTTC
once,TRBV5-1,TRBJ1-1,-,CASSLLTENTEAFF,TGCGCCAGCAGCTTGTTAACAGAAAACACTGAAGCTTTCTTT
-,TRBV7-9,TRBJ1-5,-,CASSPSGGNQPQHF,TGTGCCAGCAGCCCGTCCGGAGGGAATCAGCCCCAGCATTTT
once,TRBV4-1,TRBJ2-3,TRBD1,CASSSSDRGADTQYF,TGCGCCAGCAGCTCTTCGGACAGGGGTGCAGATACGCAGTATTTT
-,TRBV4-3,TRBJ1-2,-,CASSQDLMGGVGYTF,TGCGCCAGCAGCCAAGATCTGATGGGCGGGGTTGGCTACACCTTC
-,TRBV6-5,TRBJ1-2,-,CATRGGTGYGYTF,TGTGCCACCCGAGGGGGAACAGGGTACGGCTACACCTTC
-,TRBV5-1,TRBJ2-3,-,CASSPYSVSGTDTQYF,TGCGCCAGCAGCCCCTACTCGGTCTCCGGCACAGATACGCAGTATTTT
once,TRBV19,TRBJ2-1,TRBD1,CASSPDRSYNEQFF,TGTGCCAGTAGTCCGGACAGGTCCTACAATGAGCAGTTCTTC
-,TRBV7-2,TRBJ1-5,-,CASSLDGGGIQPQHF,TGTGCCAGCAGCTTAGATGGGGGGGGGATTCAGCCCCAGCATTTT
-,TRBV2,TRBJ1-4,TRBD1,CATTIRDRNEKLFF,TGTGCCACTACAATCCGGGACAGAAATGAAAAACTGTTTTTT
-,TRBV6-5,TRBJ1-6,TRBD1,CASSRTTGDSPLHF,TGTGCCAGCAGCCGCACGACAGGGGATTCACCCCTCCACTTT
-,TRBV6-5,TRBJ1-2,TRBD1,CASSPTGNGYTF,TGTGCCAGCAGCCCGACAGGGAACGGCTACACCTTC
-,TRBV10-2,TRBJ2-3,-,CASSEVRPDTQYF,TGCGCCAGCTCCGAGGTTAGGCCAGATACGCAGTATTTT
-,TRBV5-4,TRBJ1-2,-,CASSLGRGFNYGYTF,TGTGCCAGCAGCCTCGGCCGGGGGTTTAACTATGGCTACACCTTC
-,TRBV9,TRBJ2-5,TRBD2,CASSSGLAGGPSQETQYF,TGTGCCAGCAGCTCCGGACTAGCGGGGGGGCCTTCTCAAGAGACCCAGTACTTC
-,TRBV30,TRBJ2-4,-,CAWNLALWAKNIQYF,TGTGCCTGGAACCTGGCCCTGTGGGCCAAAAACATTCAGTACTTC
-,TRBV30,TRBJ2-1,-,CAWSVGGPEQFF,TGTGCCTGGAGTGTAGGGGGACCCGAGCAGTTCTTC
once,TRBV5-5,TRBJ1-2,TRBD1,CASSLEGAGGYTF,TGTGCCAGCAGCTTGGAGGGGGCAGGGGGCTACACCTTC
-,TRBV19,TRBJ2-1,-,CASRGRVAYNEQFF,TGTGCCAGTAGAGGTCGGGTAGCCTACAATGAGCAGTTCTTC
-,TRBV25-1,TRBJ1-1,TRBD1,CASSDLWTGPSNTEAFF,TGTGCCAGCAGTGACCTTTGGACAGGGCCTTCGAACACTGAAGCTTTCTTT
-,TRBV7-8,TRBJ1-1,-,CASSLVPWETEAFF,TGTGCCAGCAGCTTAGTACCCTGGGAGACTGAAGCTTTCTTT
-,TRBV28,TRBJ1-1,-,CASSLSTGVGTEAFF,TGTGCCAGCAGTTTATCGACGGGGGTGGGCACTGAAGCTTTCTTT
once,TRBV30,TRBJ1-5,-,CAWSAWGGSQPQHF,TGTGCCTGGAGTGCGTGGGGGGGATCTCAGCCCCAGCATTTT
-,TRBV6-1,TRBJ2-3,TRBD1,CASSGPRGHASTDTQYF,TGTGCCAGCAGTGGTCCCAGGGGGCATGCTAGCACAGATACGCAGTATTTT
-,TRBV28,TRBJ2-7,-,CASNDPGGPATYEQYF,TGTGCCAGCAACGACCCCGGGGGGCCAGCAACCTACGAGCAGTACTTC
-,TRBV2,TRBJ2-5,TRBD1,CASSAGTGGETQYF,TGTGCCAGCAGTGCCGGGACAGGGGGGGAGACCCAGTACTTC
-,TRBV6-5,TRBJ1-6,-,CATQRKGNSPLHF,TGTGCCACCCAAAGGAAGGGGAATTCACCCCTCCACTTT
-,TRBV7-3,TRBJ2-1,TRBD2,CASSFGGAPNEQFF,TGTGCCAGCAGCTTCGGGGGGGCCCCCAATGAGCAGTTCTTC
-,TRBV10-3,TRBJ2-7,TRBD1,CAISPGTGMASYEQYF,TGTGCCATCAGTCCGGGGACAGGGATGGCCAGCTACGAGCAGTACTTC
few,TRBV15,TRBJ1-5,TRBD1,CATSLDRAGNQPQHF,TGTGCCACCAGCCTCGACAGGGCTGGGAATCAGCCCCAGCATTTT
-,TRBV9,TRBJ2-1,-,CASSLQGATYNEQFF,TGTGCCAGCAGCCTTCAAGGGGCAACATACAATGAGCAGTTCTTC
-,TRBV5-8,TRBJ2-1,TRBD2,CASRAGGPSYNEQFF,TGTGCCAGCAGGGCGGGGGGTCCTTCCTACAATGAGCAGTTCTTC
-,TRBV4-1,TRBJ1-6,TRBD1,CASSQVVSGTANSPLHF,TGCGCCAGCAGCCAAGTGGTTTCTGGGACAGCCAATTCACCCCTCCACTTT
-,TRBV4-1,TRBJ1-5,-,CASSQPGQSQPQHF,TGCGCCAGCAGCCAACCGGGACAATCTCAGCCCCAGCATTTT
-,TRBV27,TRBJ1-2,TRBD1,CASRGRDRAYGYTF,TGTGCCAGCCGGGGCCGGGACAGGGCCTATGGCTACACCTTC
-,TRBV6-1,TRBJ1-3,-,CASSFRGSGNTIYF,TGTGCCAGCAGTTTTAGGGGGTCTGGAAACACCATATATTTT
-,TRBV28,TRBJ1-1,TRBD1,CASATGGGLNTEAFF,TGTGCCAGTGCGACAGGGGGCGGGTTGAACACTGAAGCTTTCTTT
-,TRBV7-9,TRBJ1-6,-,CASSLGGGRGLNNSPLHF,TGTGCCAGCAGCTTAGGAGGCGGCCGGGGTTTAAATAATTCACCCCTCCACTTT
-,TRBV5-4,TRBJ1-5,TRBD1,CASSTGGTNQPQHF,TGTGCCAGCAGCACAGGGGGCACCAATCAGCCCCAGCATTTT
once,TRBV7-2,TRBJ2-1,-,CASSFSSSYNEQFF,TGTGCCAGCAGCTTCTCCTCCTCCTACAATGAGCAGTTCTTC
-,TRBV21-1,TRBJ1-1,-,CASQGAAEAFF,TGTGCCAGCCAGGGGGCGGCTGAAGCTTTCTTT
-,TRBV2,TRBJ1-6,-,CASSNQGSGGNSPLHF,TGTGCCAGCAGTAACCAGGGAAGTGGTGGTAATTCACCCCTCCACTTT
-,TRBV5-1,TRBJ2-3,-,CASSLWGGSTDTQYF,TGCGCCAGCAGCCTCTGGGGGGGCAGCACAGATACGCAGTATTTT
-,TRBV6-4,TRBJ1-1,-,CASRTDGGGTEAFF,TGTGCCAGCAGAACCGATGGGGGGGGCACTGAAGCTTTCTTT
-,TRBV4-2,TRBJ2-7,-,CASSQGSSVGGSSYEQYF,TGTGCCAGCAGCCAAGGATCGTCCGTGGGGGGAAGCTCCTACGAGCAGTACTTC
-,TRBV4-3,TRBJ2-3,-,CASSQEDSNTDTQYF,TGCGCCAGCAGCCAAGAGGACTCAAACACAGATACGCAGTATTTT
-,TRBV9,TRBJ2-7,-,CASSPPSSYEQYF,TGTGCCAGCAGCCCCCCCTCCTCCTACGAGCAGTACTTC
-,TRBV5-1,TRBJ1-1,TRBD1,CASSLGTGGNTKAFF,TGCGCCAGCAGCTTGGGGACAGGGGGTAATACCAAAGCTTTCTTT
-,TRBV7-8,TRBJ1-5,TRBD1,CASSISGTDNQPQHF,TGTGCCAGCAGCATCTCCGGGACAGACAATCAGCCCCAGCATTTT
few,TRBV5-4,TRBJ2-5,-,CASNTRGAGGAGATQYF,TGTGCCAGCAACACCCGGGGGGCAGGGGGCGCGGGGGCGACCCAGTACTTC
once,TRBV5-1,TRBJ2-1,TRBD2,CASSLFSAGGGNEQFF,TGCGCCAGCAGCTTGTTTTCAGCGGGGGGCGGGAATGAGCAGTTCTTC
-,TRBV19,TRBJ1-1,TRBD1,CASSESPPGGLTEAFF,TGTGCCAGTAGTGAGTCCCCTCCAGGGGGCCTCACTGAAGCTTTCTTT